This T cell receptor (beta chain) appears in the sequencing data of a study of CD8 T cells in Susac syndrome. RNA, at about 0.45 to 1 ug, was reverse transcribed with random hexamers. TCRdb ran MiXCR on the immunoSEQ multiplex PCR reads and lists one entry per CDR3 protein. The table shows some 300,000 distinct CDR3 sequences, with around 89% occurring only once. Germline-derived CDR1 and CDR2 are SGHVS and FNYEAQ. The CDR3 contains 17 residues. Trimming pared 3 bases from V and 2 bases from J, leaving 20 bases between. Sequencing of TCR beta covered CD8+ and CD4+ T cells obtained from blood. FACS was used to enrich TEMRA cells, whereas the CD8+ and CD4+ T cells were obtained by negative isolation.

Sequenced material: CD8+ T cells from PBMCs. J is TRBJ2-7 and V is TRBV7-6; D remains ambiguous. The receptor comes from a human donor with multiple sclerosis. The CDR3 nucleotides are TGTGCCAGCAGCTTGGTCCCGGCAGGATCAGTAACCTACGAGCAGTACTTC. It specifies CASSLVPAGSVTYEQYF.